The rows below give T cell receptor beta chains drawn from one sample of a study of blood T cells in healthy people across ages. TCRdb processed the 5' RACE reads anew with MiXCR; each CDR3 protein has one entry. The sample consists of 950,000 to 1,200,000 distinct CDR3 sequences, approximately 38% of them appearing once. Sequencing used blood. The receptors derive from a man aged 18-30 years in good health. Each CDR3 is given without its conserved first and last residue.

TRBV20-1,TRBJ1-5,SAGRTGISNQPQH
TRBV20-1,TRBJ2-3,SARDTRDSTDTQY
TRBV7-2,TRBJ1-1,ASSLSPGQWTEAF
TRBV6-2/TRBV6-3,-,ASTGTSGETQY
TRBV5-1,TRBJ2-5,ASSSRTPYQETQY
TRBV29-1,TRBJ2-5,SVPEGGSQTQY
TRBV7-2,TRBJ2-5,ASSFQGGDKETQY
TRBV4-3,TRBJ1-5,ASSPSAGHTNQPQH
TRBV7-3,TRBJ2-7,ASSSGQGASYEQY
TRBV20-1,TRBJ1-2,SARDISEATTSYYGYT
TRBV6-5,TRBJ2-1,ASSPGDGTPQETQF
TRBV20-1,TRBJ2-7,AGRPYNEQY
TRBV11-2,TRBJ1-1,ASSLGGESAF
TRBV20-1,TRBJ2-3,SARDLGGQGATDTQY
TRBV29-1,TRBJ2-3,SVATPFGRVLSTDTQY
TRBV27,TRBJ1-1,ARTPKTGQEVNTEAF
TRBV20-1,TRBJ1-4,SARGIQQGDAEKLF
TRBV10-3,TRBJ2-1,AISESGGGTNNEQF
TRBV18,TRBJ2-4,ASSLSVIRDSTKGAKNIQY
TRBV6-6,TRBJ1-5,ASSSARVGGRNQPQH
TRBV29-1,TRBJ1-5,SVAVGADQPQH
TRBV20-1,TRBJ2-3,SANRDYTDTQY
TRBV5-1,TRBJ1-1,ASSKATITDTEAF
TRBV7-2,TRBJ1-2,ASSLETGGGYGYT
TRBV12-3/TRBV12-4,TRBJ2-2,ASTPGTGNRNTGELF
TRBV7-2,TRBJ1-2,ASSPDTGFNYGYT
TRBV4-1,TRBJ2-4,ASSQERYRTNEQY
TRBV7-2,TRBJ1-2,ASSTGTSNYGYT
TRBV28,TRBJ1-3,ASSLHSPSSGNTIY
TRBV6-2/TRBV6-3,TRBJ1-5,ASSVSGLQPQH
TRBV9,-,ASSTPEETQF
TRBV2,TRBJ2-1,ASSVIGGEQF
TRBV2,TRBJ2-2,ATKRGGANTGELF
TRBV20-1,TRBJ2-3,SAPNVRAGDTQY
TRBV20-1,TRBJ1-4,SAGQGGEKLF